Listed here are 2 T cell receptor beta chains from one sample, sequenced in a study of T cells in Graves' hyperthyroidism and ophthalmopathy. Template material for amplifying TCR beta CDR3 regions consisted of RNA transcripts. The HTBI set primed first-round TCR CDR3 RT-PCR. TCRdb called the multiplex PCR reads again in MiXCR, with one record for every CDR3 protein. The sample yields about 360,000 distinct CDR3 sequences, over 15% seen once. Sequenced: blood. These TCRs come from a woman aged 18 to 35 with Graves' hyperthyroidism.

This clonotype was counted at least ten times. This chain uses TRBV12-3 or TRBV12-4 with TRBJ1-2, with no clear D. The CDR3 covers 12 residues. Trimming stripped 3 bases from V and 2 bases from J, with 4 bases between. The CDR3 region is CASSFVNYGYTF. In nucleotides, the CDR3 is TGTGCCAGCAGTTTTGTGAACTATGGCTACACCTTC.

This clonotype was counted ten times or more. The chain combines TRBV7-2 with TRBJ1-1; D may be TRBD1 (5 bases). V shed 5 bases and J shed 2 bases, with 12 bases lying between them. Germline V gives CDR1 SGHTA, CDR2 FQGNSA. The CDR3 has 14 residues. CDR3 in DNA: TGTGCCAGCAGCGGAGGGAGGGGAAACACTGAAGCTTTCTTT. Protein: CASSGGRGNTEAFF. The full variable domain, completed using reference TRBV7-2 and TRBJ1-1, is GAGVSQSPSNKVTEKGKDVELRCDPISGHTALYWYRQSLGQGLEFLIYFQGNSAPDKSGLPSDRFSAERTGGSVSTLTIQRTQQEDSAVYLCASSGGRGNTEAFFGQGTRLTVV.